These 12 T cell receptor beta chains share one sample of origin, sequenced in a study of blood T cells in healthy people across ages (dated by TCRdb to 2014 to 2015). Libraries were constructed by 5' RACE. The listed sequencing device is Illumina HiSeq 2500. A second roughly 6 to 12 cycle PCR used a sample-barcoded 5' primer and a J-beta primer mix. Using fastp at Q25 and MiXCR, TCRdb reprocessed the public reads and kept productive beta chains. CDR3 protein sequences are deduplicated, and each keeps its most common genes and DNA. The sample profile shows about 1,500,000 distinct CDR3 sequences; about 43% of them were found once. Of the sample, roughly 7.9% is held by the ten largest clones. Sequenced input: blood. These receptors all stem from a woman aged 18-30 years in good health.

The CDR3 is CSASKNRGDPEQYF. CDR3 nucleotide sequence: TGCAGTGCTAGCAAGAACAGGGGGGATCCCGAGCAGTACTTC. This chain joins TRBV20-1 and TRBJ2-5; 8 bases match TRBD1. The J call is doubtful: the DNA matches TRBJ2-7 better. The CDR3 is 14 amino acids. Germline V gene lookup returns CDR1 DFQATT and CDR2 SNEGSKA (reference sequence).

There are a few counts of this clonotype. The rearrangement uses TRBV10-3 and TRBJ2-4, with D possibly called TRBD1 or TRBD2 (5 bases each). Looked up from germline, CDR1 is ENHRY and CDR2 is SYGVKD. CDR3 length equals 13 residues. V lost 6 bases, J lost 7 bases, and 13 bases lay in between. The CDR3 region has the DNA TGTGCCATCAGCAGGGATGAGGGGAACATTCAGTACTTC. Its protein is CAISRDEGNIQYF.

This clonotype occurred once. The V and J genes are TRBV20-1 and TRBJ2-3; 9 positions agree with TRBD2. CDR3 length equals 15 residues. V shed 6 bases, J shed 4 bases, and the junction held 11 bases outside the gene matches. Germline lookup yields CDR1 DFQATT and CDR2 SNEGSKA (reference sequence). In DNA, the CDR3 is TGCAGTGCCACCCCCGGGACTAGCAGTGCAGATACGCAGTATTTT. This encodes CSATPGTSSADTQYF.

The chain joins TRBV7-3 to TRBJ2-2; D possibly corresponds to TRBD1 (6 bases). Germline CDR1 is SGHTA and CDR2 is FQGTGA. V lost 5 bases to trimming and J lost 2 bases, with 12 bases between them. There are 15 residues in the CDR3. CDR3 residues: CASSPQGRNTGELFF. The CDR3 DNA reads TGTGCCAGCAGCCCACAGGGCCGAAACACCGGGGAGCTGTTTTTT.

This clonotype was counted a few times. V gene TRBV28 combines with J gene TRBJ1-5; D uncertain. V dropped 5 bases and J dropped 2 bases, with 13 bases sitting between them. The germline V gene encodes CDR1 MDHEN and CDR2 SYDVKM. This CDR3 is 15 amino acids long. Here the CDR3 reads CASSLDKFGNQPQHF. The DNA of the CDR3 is TGTGCCAGCAGTCTTGACAAGTTCGGCAATCAGCCCCAGCATTTT.

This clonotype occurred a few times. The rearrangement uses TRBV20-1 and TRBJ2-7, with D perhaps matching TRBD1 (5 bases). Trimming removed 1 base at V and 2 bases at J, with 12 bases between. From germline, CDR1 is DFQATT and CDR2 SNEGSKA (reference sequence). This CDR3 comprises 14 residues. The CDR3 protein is CSARATVSAYEQYF. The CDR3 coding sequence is TGCAGTGCTAGAGCGACAGTCTCTGCCTACGAGCAGTACTTC.

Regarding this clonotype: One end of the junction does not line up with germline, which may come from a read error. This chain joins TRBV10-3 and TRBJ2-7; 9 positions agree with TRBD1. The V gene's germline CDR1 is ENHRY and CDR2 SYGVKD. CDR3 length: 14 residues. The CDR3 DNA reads TGTGCCATCAGTGGGACAGGGGTGGGATACGAGCAGTATTTC. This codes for CAISGTGVGYEQYF.

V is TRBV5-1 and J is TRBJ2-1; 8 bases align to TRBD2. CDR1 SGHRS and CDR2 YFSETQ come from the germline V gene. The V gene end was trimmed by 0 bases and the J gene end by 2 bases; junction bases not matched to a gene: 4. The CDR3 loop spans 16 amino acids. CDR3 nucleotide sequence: TGCGCCAGCAGCTTGGCCTGGCGGGAGGCCTACAATGAGCAGTTCTTC. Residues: CASSLAWREAYNEQFF.

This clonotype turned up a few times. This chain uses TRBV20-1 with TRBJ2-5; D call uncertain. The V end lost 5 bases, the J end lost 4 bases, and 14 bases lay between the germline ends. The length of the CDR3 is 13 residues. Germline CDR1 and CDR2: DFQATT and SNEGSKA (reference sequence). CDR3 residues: CSAGRAPGETQYF. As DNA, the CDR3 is TGCAGTGCTGGTCGAGCACCCGGAGAGACCCAGTACTTC.

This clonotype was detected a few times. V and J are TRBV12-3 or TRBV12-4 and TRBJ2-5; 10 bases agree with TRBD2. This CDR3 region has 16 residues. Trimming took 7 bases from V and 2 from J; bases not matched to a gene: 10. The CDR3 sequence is CASTFVTSGLQETQYF. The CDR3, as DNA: TGTGCCAGCACCTTTGTGACTAGCGGGTTACAAGAGACCCAGTACTTC.

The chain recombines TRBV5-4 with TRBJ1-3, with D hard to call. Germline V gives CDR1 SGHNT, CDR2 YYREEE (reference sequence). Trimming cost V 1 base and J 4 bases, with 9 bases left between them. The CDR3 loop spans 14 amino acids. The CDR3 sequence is CASSLLEPGNTIYF. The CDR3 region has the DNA TGTGCCAGCAGCTTGCTCGAGCCAGGAAACACCATATATTTT.

The CDR3 loop reads CASSWGTDDGYTF. CDR3 bases: TGTGCCAGCAGTTGGGGGACAGACGATGGCTACACCTTC. V gene TRBV6-5 combines with J gene TRBJ1-2; 7 bases align to TRBD1. Germline CDR1 is MNHEY and CDR2 is SVGAGI. The CDR3 consists of 13 residues. V lost 4 bases to trimming and J lost 6 bases; unmatched junction nucleotides: 5.